The text below deals with one TCR beta chain. Across under 25 US areas, participants ranged in age from about 18 to 89 years. Clinical histories supplied by participants themselves formed the basis of cohort assignment. The sample comes from a study of blood T cell repertoires in COVID-19. Germline V gives CDR1 KGHSH, CDR2 LQKENI. Trimming removed 3 bases at V and 1 base at J, with 21 bases between. This CDR3 has 18 residues. Method: immunoSEQ multiplex PCR; TCRdb's copy keeps in-frame clones and lacks some. This sample has roughly 250,000 clones, with 90% to 95% found just once. Sequencing was carried out using PBMCs or T cells enriched from blood (not recorded which). This chain joins TRBV18 and TRBJ1-2; no reliable D call. The receptor was isolated from a woman aged 18-29 years who had recovered from COVID-19. This CDR3 reads CASSPPDEEGDLNYGYTF. The CDR3 bases are TGTGCCAGCTCACCCCCGGACGAGGAGGGTGATCTTAACTATGGCTACACCTTC.